The 20 T cell receptor beta chains in this list originate from one sample, sequenced in a study of human thymus T cells. Profiling relied on immunoSEQ multiplex PCR, and the TCRdb table lists in-frame clones only, not all of them. Here the sample spans tens of thousands of clones, approximately 95% being singletons. Thymus tissue was removed during corrective cardiac surgery. Source material: thymus tissue. These receptor sequences come from a girl under three years old with a congenital heart defect but otherwise immunologically healthy.

The chain uses TRBV11-2 and TRBJ2-3; D gene ambiguous. Trimming cost V 3 bases and J 1 base, with 8 bases left between them. CDR1 and CDR2 (germline): SGHAT, FQNNGV. The CDR3 length is 14 residues. The CDR3 DNA reads TGTGCCAGCAGCTTCGGACCGTGCACAGATACGCAGTATTTT. Translation: CASSFGPCTDTQYF.

The chain uses TRBV18 and TRBJ2-1; 8 nucleotides agree with TRBD2. This CDR3 has 14 residues. Looked up from germline, CDR1 is KGHSH and CDR2 is LQKENI. J gave up 5 bases and V 5 bases, and 5 bases lay outside the gene matches. In DNA form, the CDR3 reads TGTGCCAGCTCAGCGGGACTAGTTGACAATGAGCAGTTCTTC. It yields the protein CASSAGLVDNEQFF.

The chain joins TRBV11-1 to TRBJ2-1; 8 bases map to TRBD2. Germline V CDR1 and CDR2: SGHAT, FQDESV (reference sequence). This CDR3 is built from 15 residues. The J segment lost 2 bases and the V segment lost 3 bases, leaving 3 bases of the junction unmatched. The CDR3 sequence is CASSLGLVPYNEQFF. As DNA, the CDR3 is TGTGCCAGCAGCTTGGGACTAGTACCCTACAATGAGCAGTTCTTC.

The chain employs TRBV6-1 and TRBJ2-4, with 7 bases matching TRBD2. V gave up 8 bases and J gave up 7 bases; unmatched junction bases: 11. Germline V lookup: CDR1 MNHNS, CDR2 SASEGT. The CDR3 loop spans 14 amino acids. The CDR3 coding sequence is TGTGCCAGCTTCGGGGGGTCCCGAGGGAACATTCAGTACTTC. This translates into CASFGGSRGNIQYF.

This clone appeared a single time. The genes are TRBV2 and TRBJ2-7; D perhaps matches TRBD1 (5 bases). The germline V and J ends were trimmed by 3 bases and 0 bases, with 12 bases remaining between them. The CDR3 sequence is 15 residues long. Germline lookup yields CDR1 SNHLY and CDR2 FYNNEI. Here the CDR3 DNA reads TGTGCCAGCAGTGACAGGGCTATGAGCTCCTACGAGCAGTACTTC. It translates to CASSDRAMSSYEQYF.

This clone appeared a few times. V is TRBV19 and J is TRBJ2-1; D possibly corresponds to TRBD1 (5 bases). This CDR3 contains 13 residues. Trimming cost V 4 bases and J 12 bases, with 16 bases left between them. Germline lookup yields CDR1 LNHDA and CDR2 SQIVND (reference sequence). The CDR3 loop reads CASSTSSREVQFF. In DNA, the CDR3 is TGTGCCAGTAGTACCTCTTCCAGGGAAGTGCAGTTCTTC.

The chain links TRBV27 to TRBJ1-5; 9 bases are shared with TRBD1. J was trimmed by 0 bases and V by 4 bases; bases with no gene match: 1. Germline CDR1 MNHEY, CDR2 SMNVEV (reference sequence). This CDR3 region has 15 residues. The CDR3 nucleotides read TGTGCCAGCAGTTCACAGGGGGCTAGCAATCAGCCCCAGCATTTT. It encodes CASSSQGASNQPQHF.

V usage is TRBV2 and J usage is TRBJ2-1; D call uncertain. Germline V gene lookup returns CDR1 SNHLY and CDR2 FYNNEI. The CDR3 is 15 residues long. Trimming removed 1 base from V and 2 bases from J, with 9 bases in between. CDR3 sequence reads: CASSEDGLPYNEQFF. DNA of the CDR3: TGTGCCAGCAGTGAAGACGGGCTACCCTACAATGAGCAGTTCTTC.

The rearrangement uses TRBV4-1 and TRBJ1-2; D possibly corresponds to TRBD1 (6 bases). CDR3 length: 19 amino acids. V shed 4 bases and J shed 3 bases, with 27 bases lying between them. CDR1 is MGHRA, CDR2 YSYEKL, per germline. The CDR3 nucleotides are TGCGCCAGCAGCCGACTGTTCACCCCGCGGGACACCGAGGACTATGGCTACACCTTC. Translated, it gives CASSRLFTPRDTEDYGYTF.

The V and J genes are TRBV5-1 and TRBJ2-5; 8 nucleotides align to TRBD2. This CDR3 spans 12 amino acids. V was pared by 0 bases and J by 9 bases, with 1 base of the junction left unmatched. The germline gives CDR1 SGHRS, CDR2 YFSETQ. CDR3 coding DNA: TGCGCCAGCAGCTTGGGGGGACTAGCCCAGTACTTC. This encodes CASSLGGLAQYF.

The chain has TRBV11-1 and TRBJ1-2, with D uncertain. CDR1 and CDR2 (germline): SGHAT, FQDESV (reference sequence). The CDR3 consists of 15 residues. Trimming cost V 4 bases and J 8 bases, with 20 bases left between them. CDR3 coding DNA: TGTGCCAGCAGCTCAACCACGGGCTCCCCATGGGGCTACACCTTC. Amino acids: CASSSTTGSPWGYTF.

The chain uses TRBV29-1 and TRBJ2-3; D might be TRBD1 (5 bases). V was trimmed by 4 bases and J by 1 base, leaving 15 bases between them. There are 15 residues in the CDR3. Germline V gene sequence: CDR1 SQVTM, CDR2 ANQGSEA. The CDR3 here is CSVVVVGAGTDTQYF. For the CDR3, the DNA is TGCAGCGTTGTGGTCGTAGGGGCGGGCACAGATACGCAGTATTTT.

This chain joins TRBV27 and TRBJ1-1; perhaps TRBD1 as D (6 bases). The V gene's germline CDR1 is MNHEY and CDR2 SMNVEV (reference sequence). The CDR3 is 14 amino acids. The germline V and J ends were trimmed by 6 bases and 7 bases, with 18 bases remaining between them. Written as DNA, the CDR3 is TGTGCCAGCAGCTTGGAGGGGGGAGGGGATGAAGCTTTCTTT. It encodes CASSLEGGGDEAFF.

This chain connects TRBV30 to TRBJ2-1; 9 bases fit TRBD1. The germline gives CDR1 GTSNPN, CDR2 SVGIG (reference sequence). Trimming took 3 bases from V and 4 from J; bases not matched to a gene: 10. The CDR3 runs to 16 residues. The CDR3 sequence is CAWRQLATGGYNEQFF. The CDR3, as DNA: TGTGCCTGGAGACAACTCGCGACAGGGGGTTACAATGAGCAGTTCTTC.

This chain uses TRBV6-1 with TRBJ2-4, with TRBD2 identical over 8 bases. The CDR3 runs to 17 residues. After removal of 4 bases from V and 0 bases from J, the junction contained 8 bases not matched to a gene. From germline, CDR1 is MNHNS and CDR2 SASEGT. CDR3: CASSGAGGPPAKNIQYF. CDR3 DNA sequence: TGTGCCAGCAGTGGGGCGGGGGGCCCACCAGCCAAAAACATTCAGTACTTC.

The chain couples TRBV28 to TRBJ2-7; no clear D gene. V shed 2 bases and J shed 3 bases, with 17 bases lying between them. The CDR3 is made up of 16 amino acids. The germline V gene has CDR1 MDHEN and CDR2 SYDVKM. DNA for the CDR3: TGTGCCAGCAGTTTAGTATTCCGTGGGGTGCTCTACGAGCAGTACTTC. Its protein product is CASSLVFRGVLYEQYF.

In its sample, this clone was seen once. The chain carries TRBV10-2 and TRBJ1-5; tentatively, D is TRBD1 (6 bases). Germline values: CDR1 WSHSY, CDR2 SAAADI. This CDR3 has 18 amino acids. V was trimmed by 1 base and J by 1 base, leaving 17 bases between them. The DNA for the CDR3 is TGCGCCAGCAGTGAGTGTGCTCTGGGGGGCGAAAGCAATCAGCCCCAGCATTTT. Translation gives CASSECALGGESNQPQHF.

The rearrangement uses TRBV10-2 and TRBJ1-2; no firm D call. The length of the CDR3 is 13 residues. Germline V gene data show CDR1 as WSHSY and CDR2 as SAAADI. Trimming took off 5 bases at V and 8 bases at J, with 15 bases between the two ends. In DNA form, the CDR3 reads TGCGCCAGCAGTTCGGCCGCTTTCGGGGGCTACACCTTC. It is translated as CASSSAAFGGYTF.

The chain joins TRBV4-1 to TRBJ2-1, with D perhaps TRBD1 or TRBD2 (5 bases each). With 4 bases removed from V and 0 bases from J, the gap between germline ends came to 19 bases. This CDR3 is built from 18 residues. Germline V CDR1 and CDR2: MGHRA, YSYEKL. The CDR3 protein is CASSPIFGVGPSYNEQFF. Written as DNA, the CDR3 is TGCGCCAGCAGCCCGATATTCGGGGTGGGGCCCTCCTACAATGAGCAGTTCTTC.

This rearrangement joins TRBV18 to TRBJ2-7, with 9 bases matching TRBD1. Losses at the gene ends were 6 bases for V and 0 bases for J; bases not matched to a gene: 9. Germline V gives CDR1 KGHSH, CDR2 LQKENI. The CDR3 runs to 16 residues. The CDR3 region is CASSTPDRGPSYEQYF. For the CDR3, the DNA is TGTGCCAGCTCTACACCGGACAGGGGCCCCTCCTACGAGCAGTACTTC.